The subject of this entry is one TCR beta chain. Its matching antigen is unknown. The data stem from a study of T cell responses to AZD1222 COVID-19 vaccine. For the study at large: Second-dose schedules of about 4 or about 12 weeks were combined.

Study-level results: All repertoire sampling was performed exclusively after the peak T cell response. Donors were mostly white British, more females; clonal diversity possibly underestimated.

Profiled with immunoSEQ multiplex PCR; TCRdb holds only in-frame clones, not every one. This table has approximately 120,000 clones, around 89% appearing once. This specimen was peripheral blood, taken on day 0 of AZD1222 vaccination. The source of this sequence is an adult in good health.

The CDR3 is CASSLGLNTEAFF. In nucleotides, the CDR3 is TGTGCCAGCAGCTTGGGATTGAACACTGAAGCTTTCTTT. The gene calls are TRBV5-6 and TRBJ1-1; D unresolved. CDR1 and CDR2 (germline): SGHDT, YYEEEE. V was cut by 0 bases and J by 0 bases, with 3 bases left in between. This CDR3 has 13 residues.